This T cell receptor (beta chain) was retrieved from a study of T cells in localized non-small cell lung cancer. Here immunoSEQ multiplex PCR was the method, and the copy in TCRdb shows in-frame clones only, minus some. The sample holds approximately 2,500 clones, 20% to 25% seen once. This CDR3 is 15 amino acids long. CDR1 and CDR2 (germline): SGHRS, YFSETQ. V dropped 5 bases and J dropped 6 bases, with 18 bases sitting between them. The receptor comes from a man between 40 and 69 years old with stage I squamous cell lung carcinoma. The chain couples TRBV5-1 to TRBJ2-1; D possibly matches TRBD1 or TRBD2 (6 bases each). This material consisted of normal lung tissue next to the tumor, taken before any cancer treatment. CDR3 sequence reads: CASRSGAGQINEQFF. CDR3 nucleotides: TGCGCCAGCAGGTCGGGGGCAGGGCAGATCAATGAGCAGTTCTTC.